The 4 T cell receptor beta chains below come from one sample, sequenced in a study of response to subunit inactivated influenza vaccine. TCRdb re-called the RT-PCR reads through MiXCR, storing one row per CDR3 protein. Here the sample spans 650,000 to 700,000 distinct CDR3 sequences, less than 20% being singletons. Specimen: PBMCs from blood, collected 12 days after vaccination. All receptors derive from a man in his fifties who received an inactivated influenza vaccine.

V is TRBV15 and J is TRBJ2-1, with TRBD2 matching over 9 bases. Trimming took 0 bases from V and 6 from J; bases not matched to a gene: 6. Per germline, CDR1 LNHNV and CDR2 YYDKDF (reference sequence). CDR3 length: 16 residues. Here the CDR3 DNA reads TGTGCCACCAGCAGAGATGAGATAGCGGGAGTCAATGAGCAGTTCTTC. It specifies CATSRDEIAGVNEQFF.

The chain links TRBV12-3 or TRBV12-4 to TRBJ2-3; a possible D gene is TRBD1 (5 bases). The CDR3 has 15 residues. V was pared by 3 bases and J by 0 bases, with 10 bases between. CDR3 loop: CASSFFQGSTDTQYF. The CDR3 DNA is TGTGCCAGCAGTTTTTTTCAGGGCAGCACAGATACGCAGTATTTT.

The chain is built from TRBV5-1 and TRBJ2-5, with a tentative D call TRBD2 (5 bases). CDR1 and CDR2 (germline): SGHRS, YFSETQ. V lost 0 bases to trimming and J lost 4 bases, with 22 bases between them. The CDR3 loop spans 18 amino acids. The CDR3 nucleotides read TGCGCCAGCAGCTTGGGGGTCAATCAACAAAGGCGGGTAGAGACCCAGTACTTC. It is translated as CASSLGVNQQRRVETQYF.

This clonotype came up a few times. The CDR3 spells CSARESLRGDGYTF. For the CDR3, the DNA is TGCAGTGCTAGAGAAAGTCTACGCGGGGATGGCTACACCTTC. The chain has TRBV20-1 and TRBJ1-2; no definite D call. Germline-derived CDR1 and CDR2 are DFQATT and SNEGSKA (reference sequence). This CDR3 is 14 amino acids long. V lost 0 bases, J lost 6 bases, and 14 bases lay in between.